This TCR beta chain was documented in a study of OX40 agonist ivuxolimab in advanced cancers. Study at large: There were three patients with partial responses, one having hepatocellular carcinoma and two cutaneous melanoma. Study findings and constraints: The study found that CD8+ T cells averaged more expanded clones than CD4+.

This table comes from immunoSEQ multiplex PCR, and its TCRdb copy is limited to in-frame clones, with some not included. This table holds 55,000 to 65,000 clones, around 90% found once. As for this clone: Its antigen is still unknown.

The CDR3 loop spans 12 amino acids. V gave up 6 bases and J gave up 4 bases, with 9 bases separating them. Per germline, CDR1 MNHNS and CDR2 SASEGT. Source: CD4+ or CD8+ T cells sorted from blood, taken in a trial of the OX40 agonist ivuxolimab. The genes are TRBV6-1 and TRBJ1-1; TRBD1 might be the D (6 bases). This clonotype was obtained from an adult with an advanced solid tumor such as melanoma, head and neck, liver or kidney cancer. The CDR3 spells CASRDSSTEAFF. In nucleotides, the CDR3 is TGTGCCAGCAGGGACAGCAGCACTGAAGCTTTCTTT.